A single sample is the source of the 23 T cell receptor beta chains below, sequenced in a study of beta chain features in type 1 diabetes. The authors reverse transcribed all of the isolated RNA, so sequencing captured expressed TCRB transcripts. The repertoire was sequenced with immunoSEQ multiplex PCR; TCRdb's copy has only in-frame clones and lacks some. The sample carries 200,000 to 250,000 clones, 68% recorded once. The sequencing input was naive CD4+ T cells from blood. The receptors were gathered from a young man in good health.

This clone has only a few counts. Within the sample, other DNA sequences also encode this same CDR3. V and J are TRBV30 and TRBJ1-3; D is unresolved. The CDR3 is made up of 15 amino acids. The germline CDR1 and CDR2 sequences are GTSNPN and SVGIG (reference sequence). Trimming cost V 0 bases and J 1 base, with 10 bases left between them. CDR3 residues: CAWSVRRGSGNTIYF. DNA for the CDR3: TGTGCCTGGAGTGTACGAAGAGGGTCTGGAAACACCATATATTTT.

Here the CDR3 reads CASSLGLGLAIYNEQFF. In nucleotides, the CDR3 is TGTGCCAGCAGCTTAGGTCTGGGACTAGCGATTTACAATGAGCAGTTCTTC. The chain couples TRBV7-9 to TRBJ2-1, with 10 bases fitting TRBD2. Trimming took 1 base from V and 4 from J; bases not matched to a gene: 7. The CDR3 spans 17 residues. The germline CDR1 and CDR2 sequences are SEHNR and FQNEAQ (reference sequence).

The chain joins TRBV20-1 to TRBJ2-3; D gene uncertain. The length of the CDR3 is 10 residues. Trimming stripped 3 bases from V and 6 bases from J, with 4 bases between. CDR1 is DFQATT, CDR2 SNEGSKA, per germline (reference sequence). The CDR3 coding sequence is TGCAGTGCTAGTGACGATACGCAGTATTTT. Its protein product is CSASDDTQYF.

The chain has TRBV30 and TRBJ2-7, with 13 bases matching TRBD2. Per germline, CDR1 GTSNPN and CDR2 SVGIG (reference sequence). The CDR3 is made up of 16 amino acids. J gave up 7 bases and V 2 bases, and 11 bases lay outside the gene matches. CDR3 loop: CAWSNTGLAGPSEQYF. CDR3 in DNA: TGTGCCTGGAGTAATACGGGACTAGCGGGACCCTCTGAGCAGTACTTC.

The gene calls are TRBV9 and TRBJ1-2; no reliable D call. CDR3 length: 14 amino acids. Germline V gene data show CDR1 as SGDLS and CDR2 as YYNGEE. Trimming removed 0 bases from V and 3 bases from J, with 9 bases in between. CDR3 loop: CASSVGGQDYGYTF. The CDR3 DNA reads TGTGCCAGCAGCGTAGGAGGCCAGGACTATGGCTACACCTTC.

V is TRBV2 and J is TRBJ2-3; D uncertain. Germline lookup yields CDR1 SNHLY and CDR2 FYNNEI. V was pared by 8 bases and J by 2 bases, with 11 bases between. The CDR3 sequence is 13 residues long. The CDR3 DNA reads TGTGCCAGCCAACTACGGCTCACAGATACGCAGTATTTT. It yields the protein CASQLRLTDTQYF.

CDR3 protein: CASRQGTEQETQYF. The CDR3 DNA is TGTGCCAGCAGGCAGGGGACAGAGCAGGAGACCCAGTACTTC. V is TRBV7-2 and J is TRBJ2-5; 7 bases align to TRBD1. Losses at the gene ends were 6 bases for V and 5 bases for J; bases not matched to a gene: 9. The CDR3 contains 14 residues. Per the germline V gene, CDR1 is SGHTA and CDR2 is FQGNSA. Based on the CDR3 plus reference TRBV7-2 and TRBJ2-5, the full variable domain is GAGVSQSPSNKVTEKGKDVELRCDPISGHTALYWYRQSLGQGLEFLIYFQGNSAPDKSGLPSDRFSAERTGGSVSTLTIQRTQQEDSAVYLCASRQGTEQETQYFGPGTRLLVL.

This clone was counted a few times. The rearrangement links TRBV19 to TRBJ2-1, with 9 bases aligning to TRBD1. Germline V gene lookup returns CDR1 LNHDA and CDR2 SQIVND (reference sequence). This CDR3 is built from 13 residues. J lost 7 bases, V lost 7 bases, and 5 bases had no gene match. The CDR3 DNA follows: TGTGCCAGTATCGGACAGGGGTTAAATGAGCAGTTCTTC. Translating it yields CASIGQGLNEQFF.

This clone came up a few times. The chain has TRBV10-3 and TRBJ2-1, with 10 bases lining up with TRBD1. Germline CDR1 is ENHRY and CDR2 is SYGVKD. The CDR3 extends over 13 amino acids. The CDR3 DNA reads as TGTGCTGTAGGACAGGGGGAATACAATGAGCAGTTCTTC. Protein product: CAVGQGEYNEQFF.

This clone turned up a few times. The gene calls are TRBV10-3 and TRBJ1-5; 9 nucleotides agree with TRBD1. Germline V lookup: CDR1 ENHRY, CDR2 SYGVKD. V lost 0 bases to trimming and J lost 4 bases; unmatched junction nucleotides: 1. The length of the CDR3 is 15 residues. The CDR3 region has the DNA TGTGCCATCAGTGAGTCGACAGGGGGAAATCAGCCCCAGCATTTT. It yields the protein CAISESTGGNQPQHF.

The chain couples TRBV5-1 to TRBJ2-1; 12 nucleotides align to TRBD2. Germline values: CDR1 SGHRS, CDR2 YFSETQ. The CDR3 is made up of 15 amino acids. V shed 3 bases, J shed 7 bases, and the junction held 5 bases outside the gene matches. For the CDR3, the DNA is TGCGCCAGCAGCTCAACTAGCGGGGGGATGAATGAGCAGTTCTTC. Translating gives CASSSTSGGMNEQFF.

V is TRBV7-2 and J is TRBJ1-2; D gene uncertain. This CDR3 has 11 amino acids. Germline V gene sequence: CDR1 SGHTA, CDR2 FQGNSA. Trimming removed 5 bases at V and 4 bases at J, with 5 bases between. In nucleotides, the CDR3 is TGTGCCAGCAGCCCTACCTATGGCTACACCTTC. This sequence encodes CASSPTYGYTF.

This chain's CDR3 is CSDLDITIDYGYTF. DNA of the CDR3: TGCAGCGATCTGGACATTACAATCGACTATGGCTACACCTTC. This chain joins TRBV29-1 and TRBJ1-2, with D possibly being TRBD1 (5 bases). Germline V gene sequence: CDR1 SQVTM, CDR2 ANQGSEA. The CDR3 covers 14 residues. V was pared by 7 bases and J by 3 bases, with 18 bases between.

The chain carries TRBV29-1 and TRBJ2-7, with 8 positions matching TRBD1. J lost 2 bases, V lost 7 bases, and 4 bases had no gene match. The CDR3 is 12 amino acids. CDR1 and CDR2 (germline): SQVTM, ANQGSEA. CDR3 DNA: TGCAGCGCTGGGGGACAGGCCTACGAGCAGTACTTC. The encoded protein is CSAGGQAYEQYF.

This clone was seen only a few times. The chain employs TRBV10-3 and TRBJ2-3; tentatively, D is TRBD1 (6 bases). Germline CDR1 is ENHRY and CDR2 is SYGVKD. CDR3 length: 14 amino acids. V dropped 10 bases and J dropped 3 bases, with 17 bases sitting between them. The CDR3 spells CATGTRGVTDTQYF. In DNA form, the CDR3 reads TGTGCCACTGGGACACGTGGGGTGACAGATACGCAGTATTTT.

The gene calls are TRBV7-2 and TRBJ1-2, with D perhaps matching TRBD1 (5 bases). The CDR3 is 10 residues long. The V gene lost 10 bases and the J gene lost 8 bases, with 11 bases spanning the gap. CDR1 SGHTA and CDR2 FQGNSA come from the germline V gene. CDR3 protein: CATGDEGYTF. CDR3 bases: TGTGCCACTGGGGACGAAGGCTACACCTTC. Based on the CDR3 plus reference TRBV7-2 and TRBJ1-2, the full variable domain is GAGVSQSPSNKVTEKGKDVELRCDPISGHTALYWYRQSLGQGLEFLIYFQGNSAPDKSGLPSDRFSAERTGGSVSTLTIQRTQQEDSAVYLCATGDEGYTFGSGTRLTVV.

About this clone: Other DNA variants within this sample encode the same CDR3. V and J are TRBV7-2 and TRBJ2-5, with D unresolved. The V gene's germline CDR1 is SGHTA and CDR2 FQGNSA. V was shortened by 1 base and J by 4 bases, with 7 bases between the two germline ends. The CDR3 totals 13 residues. The CDR3: CASSLGGRETQYF. CDR3 nucleotide sequence: TGTGCCAGCAGCTTAGGGGGTCGAGAGACCCAGTACTTC.

V is TRBV30 and J is TRBJ1-1; TRBD1 agrees at 7 bases. The ends lost 0 bases at V and 4 bases at J; junction bases unmatched: 8. Per germline, CDR1 GTSNPN and CDR2 SVGIG (reference sequence). There are 15 residues in the CDR3. CDR3 bases: TGTGCCTGGAGTGTAAAGAGCCAGGGGGTCACTGAAGCTTTCTTT. Amino acid sequence: CAWSVKSQGVTEAFF.

This chain connects TRBV7-2 to TRBJ2-5; D is perhaps TRBD1 or TRBD2 (5 bases each). The CDR3 extends over 13 amino acids. CDR1 is SGHTA and CDR2 is FQGNSA in the germline V gene. The V end was cut by 4 bases, the J end by 5 bases, with 11 bases between. The CDR3 nucleotides read TGTGCCAGCAGCTCCACGGGACGGGAGACCCAGTACTTC. As protein: CASSSTGRETQYF.

V usage is TRBV5-1 and J usage is TRBJ1-2; weak D call: TRBD1 (5 bases). Between the trimmed V and J ends, which lost 3 bases and 3 bases, there was a span of 15 bases. CDR1 SGHRS and CDR2 YFSETQ come from the germline V gene. This CDR3 has 15 amino acids. This CDR3 reads CASSYGPSRDYGYTF. The DNA for the CDR3 is TGCGCCAGCAGCTATGGCCCCAGCAGGGACTATGGCTACACCTTC.

The chain combines TRBV30 with TRBJ2-3, with 7 bases fitting TRBD1. The J segment lost 3 bases and the V segment lost 3 bases, leaving 6 bases of the junction unmatched. The CDR3 is 14 amino acids. Germline CDR1 reads GTSNPN; CDR2 reads SVGIG (reference sequence). CDR3 region: CAWRTTGSTDTQYF. The CDR3 coding sequence is TGTGCCTGGAGGACGACAGGGTCGACAGATACGCAGTATTTT.

Notes on this clone: The sample holds other DNA sequences that translate to the same CDR3. CDR3 sequence: CSVVGGNLYNEQFF. The CDR3 DNA sequence: TGCAGCGTTGTGGGGGGAAACCTCTACAATGAGCAGTTCTTC. The chain has TRBV29-1 and TRBJ2-1; maybe TRBD2 (6 bases). Trimming pared 4 bases from V and 3 bases from J, leaving 13 bases between. The germline CDR1 and CDR2 sequences are SQVTM and ANQGSEA. The CDR3 totals 14 residues.

This chain links TRBV4-1 with TRBJ2-3, with D maybe TRBD1 (6 bases). Germline V gene sequence: CDR1 MGHRA, CDR2 YSYEKL. The V gene lost 6 bases and the J gene lost 0 bases, with 7 bases spanning the gap. The CDR3 is made up of 13 amino acids. The CDR3 coding sequence is TGCGCCAGCAGGGACAGAAGCACAGATACGCAGTATTTT. Its translation is CASRDRSTDTQYF.